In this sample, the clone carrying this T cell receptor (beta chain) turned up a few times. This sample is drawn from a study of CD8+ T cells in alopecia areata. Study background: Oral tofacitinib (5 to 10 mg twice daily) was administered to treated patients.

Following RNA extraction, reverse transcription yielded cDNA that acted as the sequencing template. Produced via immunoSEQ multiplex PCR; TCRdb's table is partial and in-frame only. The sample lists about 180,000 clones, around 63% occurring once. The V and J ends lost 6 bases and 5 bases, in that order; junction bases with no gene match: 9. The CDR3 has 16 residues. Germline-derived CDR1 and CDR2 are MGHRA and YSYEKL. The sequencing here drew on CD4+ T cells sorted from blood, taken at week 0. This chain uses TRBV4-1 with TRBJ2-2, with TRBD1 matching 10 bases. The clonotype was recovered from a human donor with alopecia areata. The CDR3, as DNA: TGCGCCAGCAGACTAGACAGGGGGCTGGGAACCGGGGAGCTGTTTTTT. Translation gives CASRLDRGLGTGELFF.